This TCR beta chain was recovered during a study of CD8 T cells in ankylosing spondylitis. Study results and caveats: A motif of fewer than ten highly homologous TCR beta variants was seen as apparently characteristic of ankylosing spondylitis blood.

In making TCR beta libraries, quantitative 5'-RACE with molecular barcodes was used. TCRdb called the 5' RACE reads again in MiXCR, with one record for every CDR3 protein. Of roughly 68,000 distinct CDR3 sequences listed, about 6% are singletons. V lost 3 bases and J lost 4; bases outside the gene matches: 12. This CDR3 has 17 residues. CDR1 SGHVS and CDR2 FQNEAQ come from the germline V gene. This clonotype was recorded at least ten times. What it recognizes is unknown. The V gene is TRBV7-8, the J gene TRBJ1-2, with 9 bases matching TRBD1. The TCR comes from a male donor with ankylosing spondylitis. Sequencing input: synovial fluid, either unsorted or a sorted T cell fraction (not recorded which). The CDR3 here is CASSLVSGTGMRYGYTF. CDR3 coding DNA: TGTGCCAGCAGCTTGGTTTCCGGGACAGGGATGCGCTATGGCTACACCTTC.